Presented here are 12 T cell receptor beta chains from one specimen sequenced in a study of tumor and adjacent non-tumor tissue in lung cancer. RNA was extracted from bulk tissue without any cell sorting. More than 3 cm separated this lung sample from the edge of the tumor. A modified ARM-PCR protocol with three rounds of nested PCR amplified TCRbeta. Via MiXCR, TCRdb re-called the multiplex PCR reads, giving one row per CDR3 protein. The table includes approximately 120,000 distinct CDR3 sequences, around 57% detected once. Sequenced material: distant non-tumor lung tissue. The receptor set was obtained from a man aged 60 to 75 with non-small cell lung cancer.

This clonotype is labeled medium-sized. The chain has TRBV11-2 and TRBJ2-1; 11 bases agree with TRBD1. CDR1 SGHAT and CDR2 FQNNGV come from the germline V gene. V lost 0 bases and J lost 3; bases outside the gene matches: 4. This CDR3 comprises 17 residues. CDR3 nucleotide sequence: TGTGCCAGCAGCTTAGATGGACAGGGGGCCATCTACAATGAGCAGTTCTTC. The encoded protein is CASSLDGQGAIYNEQFF.

In its sample, this clonotype was seen a few times. The chain combines TRBV4-2 with TRBJ1-4; D uncertain. Germline-derived CDR1 and CDR2 are LGHNA and YNFKEQ. This CDR3 comprises 16 residues. V was shortened by 1 base and J by 8 bases, with 17 bases between the two germline ends. The chain's CDR3 is CASSQVGAGQSEKLFF. In nucleotides, the CDR3 is TGTGCCAGCAGCCAAGTAGGTGCAGGCCAAAGCGAAAAACTGTTTTTT.

Worth noting for this clonotype: One end of the junction does not line up with germline, which may come from a read error. The gene calls are TRBV7-9 and TRBJ2-3; tentative D call: TRBD1 (7 bases). Germline lookup yields CDR1 SEHNR and CDR2 FQNEAQ (reference sequence). The CDR3 spans 15 residues. The CDR3 region has the DNA TGTGCCAGCAGCTTGAGCGGTGGGGGGACAGATACGAAGTATTTT. The encoded protein is CASSLSGGGTDTKYF.

Remarks on this clonotype: The junction and the germline gene differ at one end; a read error may be behind it. The chain joins TRBV5-5 to TRBJ1-5; no reliable D call. The DNA end favors TRBJ2-3, so the J call may be wrong. The CDR3 loop spans 13 amino acids. Germline CDR1 SGHKS, CDR2 YYEKEE (reference sequence). The CDR3 spells CGSSPAPSQPQYF. Here the CDR3 DNA reads TGTGGCAGCAGCCCCGCCCCGTCTCAGCCCCAGTATTTT.

This clonotype was observed once. It may be a read error: a sequence one base away is much more abundant. J is TRBJ2-7 and V is TRBV20-1, with TRBD1 identical over 8 bases. V trimming: 1 base; J trimming: 7 bases; junction bases outside the gene matches: 18. The CDR3 is 17 amino acids. The V gene's germline CDR1 is DFQATT and CDR2 SNEGSKA (reference sequence). The CDR3 nucleotides are TGCAGTGCTAGAGGATCGGCGTCAGGGGGCATTTTAGAAGAGCAGTACTTC. Translation: CSARGSASGGILEEQYF.

At least ten counts were recorded for this clonotype. The genes are TRBV29-1 and TRBJ2-4; 8 bases align to TRBD1. Trimming at V came to 1 base and at J to 0 bases, leaving 8 bases not matched to a gene. Germline CDR1 is SQVTM and CDR2 is ANQGSEA. The CDR3 extends over 17 amino acids. DNA for the CDR3: TGCAGCGTTGAAGGTGTAGGACAGGGAATAGCCAAAAACATTCAGTACTTC. Protein: CSVEGVGQGIAKNIQYF.

As regards this clonotype: Since the CDR3 does not end with the conserved phenylalanine or tryptophan, this likely comes from a read error. The rearrangement uses TRBV10-2 and TRBJ2-5, with D possibly being TRBD1 or TRBD2 (5 bases each). The CDR3 has 13 amino acids. Germline CDR1 WSHSY, CDR2 SAAADI. Trimming took off 7 bases at V and 2 bases at J, with 11 bases between the two ends. The CDR3 here is CASMWDGQETQYL. The CDR3 DNA reads TGCGCCAGCATGTGGGACGGTCAAGAGACCCAGTACCTC.

Notes on this clonotype: Sequence at one end of the junction differs from germline and may be a read error. The chain is built from TRBV12-3 or TRBV12-4 and TRBJ2-5; D not certain. There are 14 residues in the CDR3. This chain's CDR3 is CTSSPPDSMETLYF. CDR3 DNA sequence: TGTACCAGCAGTCCGCCGGATAGCATGGAGACCCTGTACTTC.

The chain links TRBV5-4 to TRBJ2-1; 7 bases agree with TRBD2. CDR1 is SGHNT and CDR2 is YYREEE in the germline V gene (reference sequence). The V gene end was trimmed by 0 bases and the J gene end by 15 bases; junction bases not matched to a gene: 18. The CDR3 totals 16 residues. CDR3 sequence reads: CASSLGSGLVLRDLFF. Written as DNA, the CDR3 is TGTGCCAGCAGCTTGGGTTCTGGACTAGTGCTCCGGGATTTGTTCTTC. Drawing the rest from reference TRBV5-4 and TRBJ2-1, the complete variable domain is ETGVTQSPTHLIKTRGQQVTLRCSSQSGHNTVSWYQQALGQGPQFIFQYYREEENGRGNFPPRFSGLQFPNYSSELNVNALELDDSALYLCASSLGSGLVLRDLFFGPGTRLTVL.

This clonotype was observed many times. The rearrangement uses TRBV11-2 and TRBJ2-1, with D possibly TRBD2 on 6 matching bases. This CDR3 is built from 17 residues. Germline V CDR1 and CDR2: SGHAT, FQNNGV. Trimming shortened V by 2 bases and J by 6 bases, and 20 bases separated the two germline ends. CDR3 loop: CASSLFGGVGGRNEQFF. The CDR3, as DNA: TGTGCCAGCAGCTTATTCGGCGGGGTTGGAGGGCGCAATGAGCAGTTCTTC.

Of note for this clonotype: Given a much more abundant clone one base away, this may be a read error. The chain employs TRBV14 and TRBJ1-1; D gene uncertain. The CDR3 has 14 residues. Germline V gene sequence: CDR1 SGHDN, CDR2 FVKESK. CDR3 nucleotides: TGTGTCAGCAGCCAGTTGGCTCCCGGGACTGAAGCTTTCTTT. This gives the protein CVSSQLAPGTEAFF.

This clonotype was found a few times. It may be a read error: a sequence one base away is much more abundant. This chain uses TRBV5-4 with TRBJ2-1, with D perhaps matching TRBD1 (6 bases). Trimming left V 5 bases short and J 8 bases short, with 17 bases between. CDR3 length: 14 residues. Germline V gene lookup returns CDR1 SGHNT and CDR2 YYREEE (reference sequence). The CDR3, as DNA: TGTGCCAGCAGTCGGGACAAGGCTTTGGATGAGCAGTTCTTC. The encoded protein is CASSRDKALDEQFF.